The 2 T cell receptor beta chains listed next were all sequenced from one sample in a study of blood T cell repertoires in COVID-19. Using immunoSEQ multiplex PCR, the repertoire was profiled, and TCRdb retains in-frame clones only, with some absent. This sample has about 200,000 clones, with approximately 90% found just once. Source material: peripheral blood. These receptors were taken from a woman in her thirties or forties who had recovered from COVID-19.

CDR3 residues: CASSPTGTLYTGELFF. CDR3 coding DNA: TGTGCCAGCAGCCCGACCGGGACACTCTACACCGGGGAGCTGTTTTTT. This rearrangement joins TRBV7-9 to TRBJ2-2, with a weak D call TRBD1 (6 bases). This CDR3 comprises 16 residues. Germline-derived CDR1 and CDR2 are SEHNR and FQNEAQ (reference sequence). V was cut by 5 bases and J by 3 bases, with 16 bases left in between.

The CDR3: CAWSGGTGGKNEQFF. CDR3 DNA: TGTGCCTGGAGTGGCGGGACGGGAGGGAAGAATGAGCAGTTCTTC. The chain recombines TRBV30 with TRBJ2-1; the match to TRBD2 covers 8 bases. The CDR3 extends over 15 amino acids. The germline gives CDR1 GTSNPN, CDR2 SVGIG (reference sequence). With 1 base clipped from V and 7 bases from J, the junction kept 9 bases outside the gene matches.